Below are 20 T cell receptor beta chains sequenced from a single sample in a study of T cell responses to AZD1222 COVID-19 vaccine. Profiled with immunoSEQ multiplex PCR; TCRdb holds only in-frame clones, not every one. The table shows about 130,000 clones, with approximately 91% occurring only once. Sequenced material: peripheral blood, taken 28 days after the second AZD1222 dose. The receptor source for this set is an adult who received the AZD1222 COVID-19 vaccine.

Notes on this clone: Other DNA sequences in this specimen translate into the identical CDR3. V is TRBV28 and J is TRBJ1-4; D gene ambiguous. Germline V gene lookup returns CDR1 MDHEN and CDR2 SYDVKM. The CDR3 totals 10 residues. Trimming removed 8 bases from V and 7 bases from J, with 5 bases in between. CDR3 region: CASSSEKLFF. CDR3 sequence (DNA): TGTGCCAGCTCGAGTGAAAAACTGTTTTTT.

The V call is TRBV6-5, the J call TRBJ2-7; tentatively, D is TRBD2 (6 bases). Germline-derived CDR1 and CDR2 are MNHEY and SVGAGI. The CDR3 length is 16 residues. The V end was cut by 0 bases, the J end by 7 bases, with 19 bases between. The chain's CDR3 is CASSYSYGSGSREQYF. DNA of the CDR3: TGTGCCAGCAGTTACTCTTACGGGAGTGGGTCTCGGGAGCAGTACTTC.

The chain employs TRBV23-1 and TRBJ2-2, with D possibly being TRBD1 or TRBD2 (5 bases each). TRBV23-1 is reported as an ORF; its role is uncertain. The CDR3 length is 18 residues. V dropped 3 bases and J dropped 2 bases, with 19 bases sitting between them. The CDR3: CASSQGVGVPSNTGELFF. The CDR3 DNA reads as TGCGCCAGCAGTCAGGGAGTGGGGGTTCCATCAAACACCGGGGAGCTGTTTTTT.

This clone has only one observation. V is TRBV3-1 (or the pseudogene TRBV3-2) and J is TRBJ1-2; D unclear. Germline CDR1 LGHDT, CDR2 YNNKEL (reference sequence). CDR3 length equals 12 residues. Trimming left V 1 base short and J 8 bases short, with 8 bases between. CDR3 nucleotides: TGTGCCAGCAGCCAAGGAATTGGGGGCTACACCTTC. Amino acids: CASSQGIGGYTF.

The chain joins TRBV13 to TRBJ1-6; the match to TRBD1 covers 8 bases. V shed 4 bases, J shed 10 bases, and the junction held 15 bases outside the gene matches. The CDR3 totals 17 residues. Germline V CDR1 and CDR2: PRHDT, FYEKMQ (reference sequence). The CDR3, as DNA: TGTGCCAGCAGCTCTAGACGAATGGGGACAGGAGAATCACCCCTCCACTTT. It yields the protein CASSSRRMGTGESPLHF.

The J gene is TRBJ1-6, the V gene TRBV11-2; TRBD1 matches at 8 bases. The V segment lost 5 bases and the J segment 8 bases; nucleotides outside the gene matches: 8. The CDR3 has 15 residues. CDR1 and CDR2 from the germline V gene are SGHAT and FQNNGV. The CDR3 is CASSPGQGGDSPLHF. The CDR3 DNA is TGTGCCAGCAGCCCCGGACAGGGCGGGGATTCACCCCTCCACTTT.

The rearrangement links TRBV28 to TRBJ1-1; D gene uncertain. Between the trimmed V and J ends, which lost 4 bases and 9 bases, there was a span of 9 bases. This CDR3 contains 11 residues. CDR1 MDHEN and CDR2 SYDVKM come from the germline V gene. The CDR3 coding sequence is TGTGCCAGCAGTTATCTTTATAAAGCTTTCTTT. This encodes CASSYLYKAFF.

The J gene is TRBJ1-4, the V gene TRBV5-1; TRBD1 matches 9 bases. V gave up 3 bases and J gave up 4 bases; unmatched junction bases: 13. The CDR3 totals 18 residues. From germline, CDR1 is SGHRS and CDR2 YFSETQ. This CDR3 reads CASSSDVRTGVINEKLFF. Written as DNA, the CDR3 is TGCGCCAGCAGCTCCGACGTGAGGACAGGGGTGATTAATGAAAAACTGTTTTTT.

The V call is TRBV6-5, the J call TRBJ2-1; D is unresolved. Trimming pared 2 bases from V and 9 bases from J, leaving 11 bases between. Germline V gene lookup returns CDR1 MNHEY and CDR2 SVGAGI. The CDR3 is 13 residues long. DNA for the CDR3: TGTGCCAGCAGTTACGGGGTAGTGTCTGAGCAGTTCTTC. As protein: CASSYGVVSEQFF.

This chain uses TRBV18 with TRBJ1-6; a weak D match, TRBD1 (6 bases). Trimming removed 4 bases at V and 0 bases at J, with 13 bases between. Germline CDR1 KGHSH, CDR2 LQKENI. The CDR3 loop spans 17 amino acids. The CDR3 nucleotides are TGTGCCAGCTCACAGGGACATCCGAGCTCCTATAATTCACCCCTCCACTTT. Its protein is CASSQGHPSSYNSPLHF.

A note on this clone: Other nucleotide sequences in the sample specify the same CDR3. The chain has TRBV5-1 and TRBJ1-2; possible D gene TRBD1, 5 bases. The CDR3 totals 12 residues. V was pared by 3 bases and J by 2 bases, with 5 bases between. Germline V CDR1 and CDR2: SGHRS, YFSETQ. CDR3 coding DNA: TGCGCCAGCAGCTGGGGGAACTATGGCTACACCTTC. This encodes CASSWGNYGYTF.

The V and J genes are TRBV14 and TRBJ2-5; TRBD2 matches 10 bases. The CDR3 runs to 17 residues. Germline CDR1 and CDR2: SGHDN and FVKESK. J gave up 2 bases and V 0 bases, and 6 bases lay outside the gene matches. In DNA form, the CDR3 reads TGTGCCAGCAGCCAAGATCAAGTACTAGCGGGACAAGAGACCCAGTACTTC. It is translated as CASSQDQVLAGQETQYF.

The rearrangement uses TRBV2 and TRBJ2-5, with TRBD1 matching 7 bases. CDR1 and CDR2 (germline): SNHLY, FYNNEI. Germline trimming cut 0 bases from V and 2 bases from J; bases unmatched to any gene: 0. The CDR3 spans 14 residues. In DNA, the CDR3 is TGTGCCAGCAGTGAAGCGACAGGGCAAGAGACCCAGTACTTC. This encodes CASSEATGQETQYF.

The chain uses TRBV28 and TRBJ2-7; D possibly corresponds to TRBD1 (6 bases). CDR1 and CDR2 from the germline V gene are MDHEN and SYDVKM. With 6 bases removed from V and 3 bases from J, the gap between germline ends came to 15 bases. The CDR3 covers 14 residues. CDR3 nucleotides: TGTGCCAGCAGGACTCCGGGACAAAACTACGAGCAGTACTTC. Amino acids: CASRTPGQNYEQYF.

V usage is TRBV2 and J usage is TRBJ2-2, with TRBD1 identical over 8 bases. CDR3 length equals 16 residues. V dropped 4 bases and J dropped 4; count of bases not matched to a gene: 8. From germline, CDR1 is SNHLY and CDR2 FYNNEI. CDR3 nucleotide sequence: TGTGCCAGCAGTGTAGGGACAGGTGGGAGCACCGGGGAGCTGTTTTTT. It translates to CASSVGTGGSTGELFF.

The chain links TRBV10-3 to TRBJ2-5, with a possible D match to TRBD2 (6 bases). The CDR3 spans 12 residues. Germline lookup yields CDR1 ENHRY and CDR2 SYGVKD. V lost 5 bases, J lost 5 bases, and 9 bases lay in between. The CDR3 coding sequence is TGTGCCATCAGTCCTGCGGGGGAGACCCAGTACTTC. Translating it yields CAISPAGETQYF.

This rearrangement joins TRBV28 to TRBJ2-7; 13 bases are a match to TRBD2. The CDR3 runs 16 residues. Germline V gene lookup returns CDR1 MDHEN and CDR2 SYDVKM. V shed 6 bases, J shed 3 bases, and the junction held 8 bases outside the gene matches. This CDR3 reads CASRPGLAGRLYEQYF. The CDR3 bases are TGTGCCAGCAGGCCGGGACTAGCGGGACGACTCTACGAGCAGTACTTC.

V usage is TRBV5-1 and J usage is TRBJ2-1, with 8 bases matching TRBD2. The CDR3 sequence is 15 residues long. Germline-derived CDR1 and CDR2 are SGHRS and YFSETQ. With V trimmed by 0 bases and J by 6 bases, 5 bases remained unmatched. CDR3 loop: CASSLAGTRGNEQFF. DNA of the CDR3: TGCGCCAGCAGCTTGGCCGGGACTAGAGGCAATGAGCAGTTCTTC.

The chain joins TRBV10-3 to TRBJ2-5, with no clear D. The V end lost 5 bases, the J end lost 2 bases, and 6 bases lay between the germline ends. The CDR3 contains 12 residues. The germline CDR1 and CDR2 sequences are ENHRY and SYGVKD. The CDR3 is CAISPDQETQYF. The CDR3 DNA follows: TGTGCCATCAGTCCGGATCAAGAGACCCAGTACTTC.

This chain joins TRBV28 and TRBJ1-4; no reliable D call. Trimming took 6 bases from V and 6 from J, leaving 14 bases between them. Germline V gives CDR1 MDHEN, CDR2 SYDVKM. There are 14 residues in the CDR3. The CDR3 DNA is TGTGCCAGCAGCCCAAGTACCCCGGATGAAAAACTGTTTTTT. Amino acids: CASSPSTPDEKLFF. The variable domain in full, with the rest retrieved from reference TRBV28 and TRBJ1-4, is DVKVTQSSRYLVKRTGEKVFLECVQDMDHENMFWYRQDPGLGLRLIYFSYDVKMKEKGDIPEGYSVSREKKERFSLILESASTNQTSMYLCASSPSTPDEKLFFGSGTQLSVL.